Shown below are 9 T cell receptor beta chains from a single sample sequenced in a study of prognosis after radiotherapy for stage I lung cancer. It was by two-round multiplex PCR that TCR beta CDR3 was amplified from genomic DNA. Primers (each specific to one TRBV or TRBJ gene) were used in first-round PCR. Each CDR3 protein gets one entry after TCRdb re-called the multiplex PCR reads with MiXCR. The repertoire holds some 56,000 distinct CDR3 sequences, with about 30% as singletons. The sample in question was PBMCs, obtained before or after stereotactic body radiation therapy (not recorded which). The receptors were sampled from a donor aged 50 or older with non-small cell lung cancer.

This clonotype was detected many times. The V call is TRBV7-6, the J call TRBJ2-1; no clear D. Germline CDR1 and CDR2: SGHVS and FNYEAQ. Trimming took off 5 bases at V and 5 bases at J, with 10 bases between the two ends. The CDR3 has 13 residues. The CDR3 reads CASSPSLNNEQFF. The CDR3, as DNA: TGTGCCAGCAGCCCATCCCTAAACAATGAGCAGTTCTTC.

This clonotype was recorded at least ten times. The rearrangement joins TRBV4-2 to TRBJ1-4; a possible D gene is TRBD1 (5 bases). There are 14 residues in the CDR3. Germline assignment: CDR1 LGHNA and CDR2 YNFKEQ. Trimming cost V 5 bases and J 5 bases, with 12 bases left between them. As DNA, the CDR3 is TGTGCCAGCAGCTTGGACGGGGGGAATGAAAAACTGTTTTTT. It yields the protein CASSLDGGNEKLFF.

This clonotype was detected many times. V is TRBV4-2 and J is TRBJ2-7; 9 nucleotides agree with TRBD1. Germline V gene sequence: CDR1 LGHNA, CDR2 YNFKEQ. The CDR3 has 16 residues. The trim removed 4 bases at V and 2 bases at J, leaving 9 bases unmatched. DNA of the CDR3: TGTGCCAGCAGCCGCACCACAGGGGGCCGCACCTACGAGCAGTACTTC. It translates to CASSRTTGGRTYEQYF.

To note about this clonotype: One end of the junction fails to match germline, which may point to a read error. The genes are TRBV6-2 or TRBV6-3 and TRBJ1-5; D is undetermined. The CDR3 runs to 15 residues. Germline lookup yields CDR1 MNHEY and CDR2 SVGEGT. CDR3 nucleotides: TGTGCCAGCAGTCCTCACCATGGGCGCAATCAGCCCCATCATTTT. As protein: CASSPHHGRNQPHHF.

This clonotype was seen repeatedly, ten times or more. The CDR3 reads CASSLAQAYEQYF. Here the CDR3 DNA reads TGTGCCAGCAGCCTTGCACAGGCCTACGAGCAGTACTTC. The rearrangement joins TRBV27 to TRBJ2-7; D may be TRBD1 (5 bases). In germline, CDR1 is MNHEY, CDR2 SMNVEV (reference sequence). V gave up 6 bases and J gave up 2 bases, with 11 bases separating them. There are 13 residues in the CDR3.

This clonotype appeared a single time. The CDR3 spells CASRNRQKGTGNTEAFF. As DNA, the CDR3 is TGTGCCAGCAGGAACCGACAGAAAGGGACTGGTAACACTGAAGCTTTCTTT. This chain connects TRBV27 to TRBJ1-1, with TRBD1 as a possible D gene (5 bases). With 6 bases removed from V and 2 bases from J, the gap between germline ends came to 22 bases. Germline V lookup: CDR1 MNHEY, CDR2 SMNVEV (reference sequence). This CDR3 has 17 residues.

Worth noting for this clonotype: It is likely a read error: a sequence one base away is far more abundant. This rearrangement joins TRBV6-8 to TRBJ2-2; 7 bases line up with TRBD1. Germline CDR1 and CDR2: MNHGY and SAAAGT. The CDR3 is 16 residues long. This CDR3 reads CVSSMVGTGVIGELFF. The CDR3 DNA follows: TGTGTCAGCAGCATGGTGGGAACAGGGGTAATCGGGGAGCTGTTTTTT.

Points on this clonotype: It is likely a read error: a sequence one base away is far more abundant. This chain uses TRBV6-6 with TRBJ1-5; tentative D call: TRBD1 (6 bases). The CDR3 extends over 16 amino acids. Germline V gene data show CDR1 as MNHNY and CDR2 as SVGAGI (reference sequence). CDR3 nucleotide sequence: TGTGCCAGCAGTTACTCGGGGGGGGCCCGCAATCAGCCCAAGCATTTT. It specifies CASSYSGGARNQPKHF.

This clonotype was observed many times. The J gene is TRBJ1-1, the V gene TRBV6-2 or TRBV6-3, with a possible D match to TRBD1 (6 bases). CDR3 size: 13 residues. V dropped 7 bases and J dropped 0 bases, with 9 bases sitting between them. Per the germline V gene, CDR1 is MNHEY and CDR2 is SVGEGT. DNA for the CDR3: TGTGCCAGCATTACAGGGTTGAACACTGAAGCTTTCTTT. Its protein is CASITGLNTEAFF.